This T cell receptor (beta chain) was obtained from a study of T cell repertoires in cytomegalovirus infection. About the research overall: Public signatures in TCR beta pointed to CMV infection and matching HLA type. The study, taken as a whole, reports: CMV carriers with the relevant HLA were identified by cumulative public TCR beta family frequency. HLA-C-restricted CMV-specific TCR beta clonotypes were dominant in the ex vivo response.

Losses at the gene ends were 3 bases for V and 5 bases for J; bases not matched to a gene: 11. The CDR3 totals 16 residues. The V gene's germline CDR1 is LNHDA and CDR2 SQIVND (reference sequence). A note on this clonotype: Its specificity is not known.

One entry per CDR3 protein, called by TCRdb with MiXCR from the reads. Of about 490,000 distinct CDR3 sequences in the sample, about 26% were seen once. Sequencing was done on a sample of PBMCs. The chain uses TRBV19 and TRBJ2-5; 8 nucleotides align to TRBD2. This TCR came from a human donor in good health (CMV status not recorded). Some clones in this sample may be carry-over from other donors' samples. The CDR3 protein is CASSIRTGLGIETQYF. CDR3 DNA: TGTGCCAGTAGTATCCGGACGGGACTAGGGATCGAGACCCAGTACTTC.